The 18 T cell receptor beta chains in this list originate from one sample, sequenced in a study of Graves' ophthalmopathy and Graves' hyperthyroidism. TCR beta CDR3 amplification used RNA transcripts. Amplification began with first-round RT-PCR using HTBI primers, then second-round multiplex PCR was performed. From the multiplex PCR reads, TCRdb called clonotypes with MiXCR, one entry per CDR3 protein. The sample records 400,000 or so distinct CDR3 sequences, approximately 15% being singletons. Source material: peripheral blood. The receptors shown here come from a woman aged 18-35 years with stable Graves' hyperthyroidism.

The chain couples TRBV6-5 to TRBJ2-7; 8 bases line up with TRBD1. The CDR3 loop spans 14 amino acids. Germline V lookup: CDR1 MNHEY, CDR2 SVGAGI. After removal of 8 bases from V and 2 bases from J, the junction contained 8 bases not matched to a gene. This chain's CDR3 is CASVTGTGAYEQYF. The CDR3 nucleotides are TGTGCCAGCGTTACCGGGACAGGCGCCTACGAGCAGTACTTC.

This clonotype showed up many times. The chain couples TRBV11-1 to TRBJ1-1, with unresolved D. The CDR3 consists of 16 residues. The germline CDR1 and CDR2 sequences are SGHAT and FQDESV (reference sequence). V lost 5 bases and J lost 5, with 21 bases in between. The CDR3 loop is CASSPHGEGGGTEAFF. In DNA, the CDR3 is TGTGCCAGCAGCCCTCATGGGGAAGGCGGAGGGACTGAAGCTTTCTTT.

Ten or more counts support this clonotype. The chain links TRBV20-1 to TRBJ1-5; D may be TRBD1 (5 bases). CDR3 size: 14 residues. V lost 6 bases and J lost 5, with 17 bases in between. Germline CDR1 and CDR2: DFQATT and SNEGSKA (reference sequence). This chain's CDR3 is CSAGRGAIDQPQHF. CDR3 coding DNA: TGCAGTGCCGGAAGAGGGGCTATAGATCAGCCCCAGCATTTT.

This clonotype was seen at least ten times. The rearrangement uses TRBV11-2 and TRBJ2-7, with 9 bases fitting TRBD2. The CDR3 covers 15 residues. V gave up 5 bases and J gave up 2 bases; unmatched junction bases: 7. CDR1 SGHAT and CDR2 FQNNGV come from the germline V gene. CDR3 DNA sequence: TGTGCCAGCAGCATTATAGCGGGGGCCACCTACGAGCAGTACTTC. It is translated as CASSIIAGATYEQYF.

To note about this clonotype: This may stem from a read error, because a much larger clone lies one nucleotide away. In DNA, the CDR3 is TGTGCCAGCAGCTTCGACAGTGCCTACGAGCAGTACTTC. Protein product: CASSFDSAYEQYF. The J gene is TRBJ2-7, the V gene TRBV7-9, with D perhaps TRBD1 (5 bases). Deletions cut 3 bases from V and 2 bases from J, with 8 bases between. Germline values: CDR1 SEHNR, CDR2 FQNEAQ (reference sequence). The CDR3 is made up of 13 amino acids.

This clonotype was found many times. This chain links TRBV11-1 with TRBJ1-3; D gene uncertain. From germline, CDR1 is SGHAT and CDR2 FQDESV (reference sequence). CDR3 length: 16 amino acids. The germline V and J ends were trimmed by 5 bases and 0 bases, with 14 bases remaining between them. The CDR3 sequence: CASSLSTASSGNTIYF. DNA of the CDR3: TGTGCCAGCAGCCTATCCACAGCTAGCTCTGGAAACACCATATATTTT.

In this sample, this clonotype turned up many times. The chain has TRBV27 and TRBJ2-5; either TRBD1 or TRBD2 may fit D (5 bases each). CDR1 is MNHEY and CDR2 is SMNVEV in the germline V gene (reference sequence). The V gene lost 5 bases and the J gene lost 4 bases, with 20 bases spanning the gap. The length of the CDR3 is 16 residues. This CDR3 reads CASSPSAGTYLETQYF. In DNA, the CDR3 is TGTGCCAGCAGTCCCTCCGCCGGGACGTATTTAGAGACCCAGTACTTC.

This clonotype was counted between two and nine times. The junction departs from the called germline gene at one end, perhaps through a read error. This chain connects TRBV25-1 to TRBJ2-4, with D tentatively TRBD2 (6 bases). Germline-derived CDR1 and CDR2 are MGHDK and SYGVNS. The CDR3 sequence is 15 residues long. In DNA form, the CDR3 reads TGTGCCAGCAGTGGGGCATCGGGAGCCAAAAACATTAAGTACTTC. Translation: CASSGASGAKNIKYF.

V gene TRBV7-2 combines with J gene TRBJ1-1; tentative D call: TRBD1 (5 bases). This CDR3 has 21 residues. In germline, CDR1 is SGHTA, CDR2 FQGNSA. Trimming removed 1 base from V and 4 bases from J, with 31 bases in between. The CDR3 nucleotides are TGTGCCAGCAGCTTAGGTTTAGGAGGAGGGGAAGACTCCTTATCGGGCACTGAAGCTTTCTTT. It codes for CASSLGLGGGEDSLSGTEAFF.

This clonotype has a count of ten or more. The chain employs TRBV5-4 and TRBJ1-1; D is possibly TRBD1 (5 bases). The germline V gene encodes CDR1 SGHNT and CDR2 YYREEE (reference sequence). This CDR3 is built from 13 residues. With 5 bases removed from V and 3 bases from J, the gap between germline ends came to 11 bases. The CDR3 loop is CASRLPGYTEAFF. The CDR3 bases are TGTGCCAGCAGGTTACCAGGGTACACTGAAGCTTTCTTT. The full variable domain, with the rest looked up from reference TRBV5-4 and TRBJ1-1, is ETGVTQSPTHLIKTRGQQVTLRCSSQSGHNTVSWYQQALGQGPQFIFQYYREEENGRGNFPPRFSGLQFPNYSSELNVNALELDDSALYLCASRLPGYTEAFFGQGTRLTVV.

This clonotype was observed many times. V gene TRBV7-9 combines with J gene TRBJ2-7; no clear D. This CDR3 is built from 13 residues. CDR1 SEHNR and CDR2 FQNEAQ come from the germline V gene (reference sequence). Trimming left V 10 bases short and J 4 bases short, with 17 bases between. This CDR3 reads CATRGIGPYEQYF. The CDR3 DNA reads TGTGCCACCCGAGGTATCGGTCCATACGAGCAGTACTTC.

This clonotype was counted at least ten times. J is TRBJ1-5 and V is TRBV6-2 or TRBV6-3; 7 bases align to TRBD1. Germline CDR1 and CDR2: MNHEY and SVGEGT. The CDR3 contains 18 residues. V was pared by 2 bases and J by 0 bases, with 10 bases of the junction left unmatched. Here the CDR3 DNA reads TGTGCCAGCAGTTACCGGGACAGCGCCCTCGATAGCAATCAGCCCCAGCATTTT. Translating gives CASSYRDSALDSNQPQHF.

This clonotype was counted many times. The chain employs TRBV29-1 and TRBJ1-2; 10 nucleotides match TRBD1. The germline V gene has CDR1 SQVTM and CDR2 ANQGSEA. J lost 2 bases, V lost 3 bases, and 6 bases had no gene match. This CDR3 is 15 amino acids long. In DNA, the CDR3 is TGCAGCGTTGACCTCCCGGGACAGGGGAACTATGGCTACACCTTC. Amino acid sequence: CSVDLPGQGNYGYTF.

This clonotype showed up many times. The chain carries TRBV2 and TRBJ2-4, with D possibly matching TRBD1 (5 bases). The CDR3 length is 14 residues. In germline, CDR1 is SNHLY, CDR2 FYNNEI. With 3 bases removed from V and 3 bases from J, the gap between germline ends came to 9 bases. CDR3 DNA sequence: TGTGCCAGCAGTGACCGACAGTACAAAAACATTCAGTACTTC. Its translation: CASSDRQYKNIQYF.

At least ten counts were recorded for this clonotype. This chain links TRBV7-6 with TRBJ1-1, with D tentatively TRBD1 (5 bases). From germline, CDR1 is SGHVS and CDR2 FNYEAQ. V was trimmed by 1 base and J by 6 bases, leaving 15 bases between them. This CDR3 is 15 amino acids long. This chain's CDR3 is CASSLVPGSLPEAFF. The CDR3, as DNA: TGTGCCAGCAGCTTAGTGCCAGGGTCTTTACCTGAAGCTTTCTTT.

About this clonotype: One end of the junction is discordant with germline, which a read error may explain. This chain uses TRBV6-1 with TRBJ1-2, with a tentative D call TRBD1 (6 bases). The CDR3 consists of 14 residues. Germline assignment: CDR1 MNHNS and CDR2 SASEGT. CDR3 region: CASRNLRAPGGCTF. Here the CDR3 DNA reads TGTGCCAGCAGGAACCTACGGGCCCCGGGGGGCTGCACCTTC.

This clonotype was observed many times. This sequence joins TRBV20-1 and TRBJ2-7, with D possibly being TRBD1 (6 bases). The CDR3 length is 14 residues. The germline V and J ends were trimmed by 5 bases and 1 base, with 15 bases remaining between them. CDR1 is DFQATT and CDR2 is SNEGSKA in the germline V gene (reference sequence). As DNA, the CDR3 is TGCAGTGCTCGTTCCGGGACACCTTCCTACGAGCAGTACTTC. It specifies CSARSGTPSYEQYF.

Worth noting for this clonotype: The junction shows a germline mismatch at one end, possibly a read error. The chain has TRBV4-1 and TRBJ1-5, with 7 bases lining up with TRBD1. CDR3 length equals 16 residues. Germline V gene sequence: CDR1 MGHRA, CDR2 YSYEKL. CDR3 DNA: TGCGCCAGCAGCCGTTTAGGGGGCGAGATTCATCAGCCCCTGCATTTT. This encodes CASSRLGGEIHQPLHF.